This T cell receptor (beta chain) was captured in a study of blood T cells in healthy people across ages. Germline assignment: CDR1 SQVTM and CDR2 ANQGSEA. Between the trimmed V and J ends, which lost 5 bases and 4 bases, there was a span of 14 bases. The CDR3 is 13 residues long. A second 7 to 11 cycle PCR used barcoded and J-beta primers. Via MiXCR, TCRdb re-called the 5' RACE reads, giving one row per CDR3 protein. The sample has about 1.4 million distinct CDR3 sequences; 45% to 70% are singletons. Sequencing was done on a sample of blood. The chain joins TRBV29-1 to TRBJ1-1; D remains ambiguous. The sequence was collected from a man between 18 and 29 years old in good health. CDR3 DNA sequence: TGCAGCGTTAGGTTTGGTGGCTCCACTGAAGCTTTCTTT. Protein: CSVRFGGSTEAFF.